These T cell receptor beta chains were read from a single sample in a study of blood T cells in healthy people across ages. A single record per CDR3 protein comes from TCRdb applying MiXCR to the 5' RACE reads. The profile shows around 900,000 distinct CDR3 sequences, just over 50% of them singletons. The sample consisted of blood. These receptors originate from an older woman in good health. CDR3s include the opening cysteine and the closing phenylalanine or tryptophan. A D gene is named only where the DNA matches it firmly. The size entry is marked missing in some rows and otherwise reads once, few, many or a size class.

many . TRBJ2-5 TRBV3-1 CASSQAVKETQYF TGTGCCAGCAGCCAGGCAGTAAAAGAGACCCAGTACTTC
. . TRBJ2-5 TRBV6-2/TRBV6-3 CASSYSTDRETQYF TGTGCCAGCAGTTACTCGACCGACCGGGAGACCCAGTACTTC
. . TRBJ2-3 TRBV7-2 CASSSLGLATDTQYF TGTGCCAGCAGCTCCCTTGGGCTAGCTACCGATACGCAGTATTTT
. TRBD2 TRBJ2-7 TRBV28 CVSNWGGKYEQYF TGTGTCAGCAATTGGGGAGGGAAATACGAGCAGTACTTC
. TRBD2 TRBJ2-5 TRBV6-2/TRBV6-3 CASSPLIGLGQETQYF TGTGCCAGCAGTCCCCTCATAGGACTAGGCCAAGAGACCCAGTACTTC
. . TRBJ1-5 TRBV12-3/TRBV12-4 CASSLVRNQPQHF TGTGCCAGCAGTTTGGTCAGAAATCAGCCCCAGCATTTT
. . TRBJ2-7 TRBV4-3 CASSQDRNSIYEQYF TGCGCCAGCAGCCAAGATAGGAACAGCATCTACGAGCAGTACTTC
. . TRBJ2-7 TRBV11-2 CASSSGRGFVGEQYF TGTGCCAGCAGCTCAGGGAGGGGGTTCGTCGGTGAGCAGTACTTC
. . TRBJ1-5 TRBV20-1 CSATADRNQPQHF TGCAGTGCTACGGCGGACCGCAATCAGCCCCAGCATTTT
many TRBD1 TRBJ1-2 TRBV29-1 CSVEPRDRDINGYTF TGCAGCGTAGAGCCCCGGGACAGGGATATCAATGGCTACACCTTC
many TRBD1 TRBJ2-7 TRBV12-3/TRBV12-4 CASRGQGYEQYF TGTGCCAGCCGGGGACAGGGCTACGAGCAGTACTTC
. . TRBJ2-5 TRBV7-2 CASSRGVVRETQYF TGTGCCAGCAGTAGGGGGGTTGTCAGAGAGACTCAGTACTTC
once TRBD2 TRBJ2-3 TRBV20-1 CSASSSWASGTSTDTQYF TGCAGTGCTAGTAGCAGCTGGGCTAGCGGGACTAGCACAGATACGCAGTATTTT
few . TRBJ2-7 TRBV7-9 CASSSSPRLYEQYF TGTGCCAGCAGCTCCTCCCCCAGGCTATACGAGCAGTACTTC
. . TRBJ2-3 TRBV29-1 CSVAGFTDTQYF TGCAGCGTTGCGGGATTTACAGATACGCAGTATTTT
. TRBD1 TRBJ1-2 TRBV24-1 CAVRDSANYGYTF TGTGCCGTGCGGGACAGCGCTAACTATGGCTACACCTTC
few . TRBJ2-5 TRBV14 CASSQLQRSGETQYF TGTGCCAGCAGCCAGCTCCAACGGAGCGGGGAGACCCAGTACTTC
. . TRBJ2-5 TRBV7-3 CASSFGPIPGASGKETQYF TGTGCCAGCAGCTTCGGGCCGATCCCGGGAGCTTCGGGAAAGGAGACCCAGTACTTC
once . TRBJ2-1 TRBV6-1 CASSEGGWFYNEQFF TGTGCCAGCAGTGAGGGAGGATGGTTTTACAATGAGCAGTTCTTC
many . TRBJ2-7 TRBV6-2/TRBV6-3 CASSIPPYEQYF TGTGCCAGCAGCATACCCCCCTACGAGCAGTACTTC
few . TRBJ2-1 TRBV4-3 CASSQARGSNEQFF TGCGCCAGCAGCCAAGCTAGGGGGTCCAATGAGCAGTTCTTC
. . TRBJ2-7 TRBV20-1 CSAMGGGPYEQYF TGCAGTGCAATGGGAGGAGGACCCTACGAGCAGTACTTC
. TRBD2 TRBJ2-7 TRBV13 CASSATGLVFYEQYF TGTGCCAGTAGTGCTACAGGACTAGTTTTCTACGAGCAGTACTTC
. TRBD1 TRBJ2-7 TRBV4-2 CASSQDQQGGDEQYF TGTGCCAGCAGCCAAGATCAACAGGGGGGAGACGAGCAGTACTTC
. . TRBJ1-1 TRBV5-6 CASSPLQGHMNTEAFF TGTGCCAGCAGCCCCCTCCAGGGACACATGAACACTGAAGCTTTCTTT
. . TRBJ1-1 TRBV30 CAWSVGTRAAEAFF TGTGCCTGGAGTGTCGGTACTAGGGCGGCTGAAGCTTTCTTT
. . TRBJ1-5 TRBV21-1 CASVNRGNQPQHF TGTGCCAGCGTTAACCGGGGCAATCAGCCCCAGCATTTT
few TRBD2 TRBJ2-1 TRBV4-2 CASSNLGGGNEQFF TGTGCCAGCAGCAACCTAGGCGGGGGCAATGAGCAGTTCTTC
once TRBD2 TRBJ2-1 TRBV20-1 CSARVTSGSNEQFF TGCAGTGCTAGAGTAACTAGCGGGAGCAATGAGCAGTTCTTC
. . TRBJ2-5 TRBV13 CASGFGGETQYF TGTGCCAGCGGCTTTGGGGGAGAGACCCAGTACTTC
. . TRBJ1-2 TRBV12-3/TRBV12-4 CASSSAGLGYGHTF TGTGCCAGCAGTTCCGCAGGGTTAGGCTATGGCCACACCTTC
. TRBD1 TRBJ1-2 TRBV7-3 CASSLTGGMSGCTF TGTGCCAGCAGCTTGACAGGGGGCATGTCTGGCTGCACCTTC
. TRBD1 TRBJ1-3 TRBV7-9 CASSSTRGPGNTIYF TGTGCCAGCAGTAGCACAAGGGGGCCTGGAAACACCATATATTTT
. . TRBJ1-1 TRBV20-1 CCAARSGRKNTEAFF TGCTGTGCTGCCCGATCCGGACGGAAGAACACTGAAGCTTTCTTT
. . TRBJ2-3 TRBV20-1 CSARGTGRRLADTDTQYF TGCAGTGCTAGAGGGACAGGGAGGAGACTAGCGGACACAGATACGCAGTATTTT
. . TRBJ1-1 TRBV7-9 CASSPREGGGTEAFF TGTGCCAGCAGCCCAAGGGAAGGGGGGGGCACTGAAGCTTTCTTT
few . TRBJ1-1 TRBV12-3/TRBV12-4 CASSPRVSWARRTEAFF TGTGCCAGCAGTCCACGAGTCTCTTGGGCGAGAAGAACTGAAGCTTTCTTT
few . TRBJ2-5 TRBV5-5 CASSSVAVSPETQYF TGTGCCAGCAGCTCCGTGGCCGTCTCACCAGAGACCCAGTACTTC
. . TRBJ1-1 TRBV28 CASSVWGPTEAFF TGTGCCAGCAGTGTTTGGGGTCCCACTGAAGCTTTCTTT
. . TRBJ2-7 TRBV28 CASSPKGEPPYEQYF TGTGCCAGCAGTCCTAAGGGGGAGCCGCCCTACGAGCAGTACTTC
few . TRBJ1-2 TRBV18 CASSPQDTGNYGYTF TGTGCCAGCTCACCGCAGGACACGGGGAACTATGGCTACACCTTC
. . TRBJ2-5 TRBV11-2 CASSLRLAAEEETQYF TGTGCCAGCAGCTTAAGACTGGCGGCAGAGGAAGAGACCCAGTACTTC
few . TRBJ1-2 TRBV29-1 CSVRLMSGTQTNYGYTF TGCAGCGTTCGATTAATGTCCGGGACTCAGACTAACTATGGCTACACCTTC
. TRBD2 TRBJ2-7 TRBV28 CASSPAGTISYEQYF TGTGCCAGCAGTCCTGCCGGGACTATTTCCTACGAGCAGTACTTC
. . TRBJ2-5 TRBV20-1 CSARAPGPQQETQYF TGCAGTGCAAGAGCTCCGGGACCGCAACAAGAGACCCAGTACTTC